A single sample is the source of the 25 T cell receptor beta chains below, sequenced in a study of T cells after yellow fever vaccination. TCRdb passed the 5' RACE reads through MiXCR, listing each CDR3 protein once. The table lists roughly 320,000 distinct CDR3 sequences, around 11% of them singletons. The source was CD4+ T cells sorted from PBMCs, collected 45 days after the yellow fever booster vaccination. Receptor source: a man aged 18 to 29 who received the YFV17D yellow fever vaccine.

This clonotype was recorded at least ten times. The V and J genes are TRBV7-9 and TRBJ2-1, with unresolved D. The CDR3 is 13 residues long. V lost 5 bases to trimming and J lost 0 bases, with 5 bases between them. Germline lookup yields CDR1 SEHNR and CDR2 FQNEAQ (reference sequence). The chain's CDR3 is CASSAGSYNEQFF. The CDR3 nucleotides are TGTGCCAGCAGCGCAGGCTCCTACAATGAGCAGTTCTTC.

The chain couples TRBV15 to TRBJ1-1; the match to TRBD1 covers 10 bases. Germline V gives CDR1 LNHNV, CDR2 YYDKDF (reference sequence). J gave up 11 bases and V 0 bases, and 6 bases lay outside the gene matches. CDR3 length: 14 amino acids. CDR3 DNA sequence: TGTGCCACCAGCAGAGACCGGGGGACAGGGGTGGCTTTCTTT. Protein: CATSRDRGTGVAFF.

A few counts support this clonotype. The chain recombines TRBV5-1 with TRBJ2-1, with 9 bases aligning to TRBD1. This CDR3 contains 15 residues. V dropped 4 bases and J dropped 1; count of bases not matched to a gene: 3. Germline CDR1 SGHRS, CDR2 YFSETQ. The CDR3 DNA follows: TGCGCCAGCAGCAGGACAGGGGATTCCTACAATGAGCAGTTCTTC. The encoded protein is CASSRTGDSYNEQFF.

The chain uses TRBV28 and TRBJ1-1; D gene uncertain. The CDR3 is 15 residues long. Trimming shortened V by 7 bases and J by 5 bases, and 20 bases separated the two germline ends. Per germline, CDR1 MDHEN and CDR2 SYDVKM. As DNA, the CDR3 is TGTGCCAGCATCCAAAATAGAGCTCTTATGACTGAAGCTTTCTTT. Amino acids: CASIQNRALMTEAFF. Based on the CDR3 plus reference TRBV28 and TRBJ1-1, the full variable domain is DVKVTQSSRYLVKRTGEKVFLECVQDMDHENMFWYRQDPGLGLRLIYFSYDVKMKEKGDIPEGYSVSREKKERFSLILESASTNQTSMYLCASIQNRALMTEAFFGQGTRLTVV.

The chain carries TRBV6-5 and TRBJ1-6; D unresolved. This CDR3 region has 15 residues. With 5 bases removed from V and 0 bases from J, the gap between germline ends came to 8 bases. Germline loops: CDR1 MNHEY, CDR2 SVGAGI. The CDR3 sequence is CASSGSSSYNSPLHF. Here the CDR3 DNA reads TGTGCCAGCAGTGGTAGTAGCTCCTATAATTCACCCCTCCACTTT.

The chain has TRBV3-1 and TRBJ2-1; 11 bases align to TRBD2. The CDR3 loop spans 14 amino acids. V was pared by 6 bases and J by 6 bases, with 4 bases of the junction left unmatched. Germline V lookup: CDR1 LGHDT, CDR2 YNNKEL (reference sequence). The CDR3 bases are TGTGCCAGCAGAGGACTAGCGGGCACCAATGAGCAGTTCTTC. Encoded protein: CASRGLAGTNEQFF.

This chain links TRBV29-1 with TRBJ2-5; D is uncertain. V was trimmed by 5 bases and J by 4 bases, leaving 14 bases between them. The CDR3 loop spans 13 amino acids. Germline V gene sequence: CDR1 SQVTM, CDR2 ANQGSEA. The CDR3, as DNA: TGCAGCGTTCAAGCTCCCCCCGTAGAGACCCAGTACTTC. It is translated as CSVQAPPVETQYF.

This clonotype has only a few counts. V is TRBV3-1 and J is TRBJ2-5; D could derive from TRBD1 or TRBD2 (5 bases each). The CDR3 has 13 amino acids. CDR1 is LGHDT, CDR2 YNNKEL, per germline (reference sequence). Trimming took off 0 bases at V and 6 bases at J, with 8 bases between the two ends. The chain's CDR3 is CASSQDRDQTQYF. DNA for the CDR3: TGTGCCAGCAGCCAAGACCGGGACCAGACCCAGTACTTC.

The gene calls are TRBV7-3 and TRBJ1-6; D possibly corresponds to TRBD1 (6 bases). Trimming took off 3 bases at V and 9 bases at J, with 12 bases between the two ends. The CDR3 contains 14 residues. Germline-derived CDR1 and CDR2 are SGHTA and FQGTGA. The CDR3 DNA reads as TGTGCCAGCAGCTTGGGGGGCGCGGGTTCACCCCTCCACTTT. It codes for CASSLGGAGSPLHF. Full variable domain (missing parts from reference TRBV7-3 and TRBJ1-6): GAGVSQTPSNKVTEKGKYVELRCDPISGHTALYWYRQSLGQGPEFLIYFQGTGAADDSGLPNDRFFAVRPEGSVSTLKIQRTERGDSAVYLCASSLGGAGSPLHFGNGTRLTVT.

J is TRBJ2-5 and V is TRBV3-1, with 8 bases that match TRBD1. Per the germline V gene, CDR1 is LGHDT and CDR2 is YNNKEL (reference sequence). Trimming at V came to 3 bases and at J to 5 bases, leaving 5 bases not matched to a gene. The CDR3 has 14 residues. DNA of the CDR3: TGTGCCAGCAGCCATAGACAGGGGTACGAGACCCAGTACTTC. This codes for CASSHRQGYETQYF.

In this sample, this clonotype turned up a few times. The chain carries TRBV6-2 or TRBV6-3 and TRBJ2-3; 7 nucleotides align to TRBD1. Germline CDR1 is MNHEY and CDR2 is SVGEGT. J lost 11 bases, V lost 5 bases, and 16 bases had no gene match. CDR3 length: 15 residues. As DNA, the CDR3 is TGTGCCAGCAGTGAGACAGGGAACCTCCACAGTCTGCAGTATTTT. Translated: CASSETGNLHSLQYF.

This clonotype was found a few times. This chain uses TRBV7-2 with TRBJ2-7; 7 nucleotides align to TRBD2. The CDR3 is made up of 16 amino acids. Germline trimming cut 1 base from V and 2 bases from J; bases unmatched to any gene: 8. Germline CDR1 SGHTA, CDR2 FQGNSA. CDR3 nucleotides: TGTGCCAGCAGCTTAGGGGGTCAAGCGGGGCCCTACGAGCAGTACGTC. As protein: CASSLGGQAGPYEQYV.

This clonotype showed up just a few times. Written as DNA, the CDR3 is TGTGCCAGCAGTTCCGCCCCCGGGACAGGGGACGGCACTGAAGCTTTCTTT. Its translation: CASSSAPGTGDGTEAFF. The V call is TRBV27, the J call TRBJ1-1, with 10 bases identical to TRBD1. This CDR3 is built from 17 residues. CDR1 and CDR2 from the germline V gene are MNHEY and SMNVEV (reference sequence). Germline trimming cut 4 bases from V and 4 bases from J; bases unmatched to any gene: 12.

As DNA, the CDR3 is TGTGCCAGCAATCAACAGGGGGCCGCCGCCTACGAGCAGTACGTC. This gives the protein CASNQQGAAAYEQYV. The chain employs TRBV6-6 and TRBJ2-7; 9 nucleotides line up with TRBD1. V shed 7 bases, J shed 2 bases, and the junction held 9 bases outside the gene matches. This CDR3 is built from 15 residues. Germline lookup yields CDR1 MNHNY and CDR2 SVGAGI (reference sequence).

A few counts support this clonotype. V and J are TRBV4-3 and TRBJ2-3; D ambiguous. The CDR3 has 16 residues. The V end lost 0 bases, the J end lost 0 bases, and 10 bases lay between the germline ends. Germline V gene sequence: CDR1 LGHNA, CDR2 YSLEER. The CDR3 here is CASSQETRYSTDTQYF. The CDR3 coding sequence is TGCGCCAGCAGCCAAGAGACCCGGTATAGCACAGATACGCAGTATTTT.

A few counts support this clonotype. The CDR3 reads CASSPPTGGSIGSEQFF. The DNA of the CDR3 is TGTGCCAGCTCACCACCAACAGGGGGCAGTATCGGGAGTGAGCAGTTCTTC. V and J are TRBV18 and TRBJ2-1; 9 bases agree with TRBD1. Germline CDR1 reads KGHSH; CDR2 reads LQKENI. V lost 0 bases to trimming and J lost 9 bases; unmatched junction nucleotides: 12. This CDR3 spans 17 amino acids.

A few counts support this clonotype. The chain recombines TRBV7-2 with TRBJ2-5, with a tentative D call TRBD2 (6 bases). Germline lookup yields CDR1 SGHTA and CDR2 FQGNSA. The V end lost 2 bases, the J end lost 4 bases, and 11 bases lay between the germline ends. CDR3 length: 14 amino acids. Here the CDR3 DNA reads TGTGCCAGCAGCTTATCGAACGGGGGAGAGACCCAGTACTTC. It translates to CASSLSNGGETQYF.

V is TRBV24-1 and J is TRBJ1-1; D might be TRBD1 (5 bases). Germline V gives CDR1 KGHDR, CDR2 SFDVKD. Trimming cost V 3 bases and J 5 bases, with 9 bases left between them. The CDR3 spans 13 residues. Written as DNA, the CDR3 is TGTGCCACCAGTGATGGGGCAGATACTGAAGCTTTCTTT. Translated: CATSDGADTEAFF.

This clonotype was counted between two and nine times. This chain joins TRBV5-1 and TRBJ1-2, with 7 bases lining up with TRBD1. This CDR3 has 15 residues. With V trimmed by 3 bases and J by 7 bases, 12 bases remained unmatched. Germline CDR1 reads SGHRS; CDR2 reads YFSETQ. The CDR3 is CASSSGTAAYGGYTF. CDR3 nucleotides: TGCGCCAGCAGCTCCGGGACAGCCGCCTATGGTGGCTACACCTTC. Full variable domain (rest looked up from reference TRBV5-1 and TRBJ1-2): KAGVTQTPRYLIKTRGQQVTLSCSPISGHRSVSWYQQTPGQGLQFLFEYFSETQRNKGNFPGRFSGRQFSNSRSEMNVSTLELGDSALYLCASSSGTAAYGGYTFGSGTRLTVV.

There are a few counts of this clonotype. This chain uses TRBV6-5 with TRBJ2-5; D may be TRBD1 (5 bases). The CDR3 consists of 13 residues. The V end was cut by 2 bases, the J end by 2 bases, with 6 bases between. Per germline, CDR1 MNHEY and CDR2 SVGAGI. CDR3 amino acids: CASSYAGQETQYF. The CDR3 DNA is TGTGCCAGCAGTTACGCAGGGCAAGAGACCCAGTACTTC.

This clonotype was seen only a few times. The rearrangement links TRBV11-2 to TRBJ2-2, with a possible D match to TRBD2 (6 bases). Trimming left V 7 bases short and J 6 bases short, with 18 bases between. This CDR3 contains 15 residues. Germline V gene data show CDR1 as SGHAT and CDR2 as FQNNGV. The CDR3 DNA sequence: TGTGCCAGCAACTCGAAGCGGGTTGGGCCCGGGGAGCTGTTTTTT. Amino acids: CASNSKRVGPGELFF.

This clonotype was counted at least ten times. The chain recombines TRBV10-3 with TRBJ2-2, with D maybe TRBD1 (6 bases). The CDR3 has 15 residues. Germline CDR1 is ENHRY and CDR2 is SYGVKD. V lost 1 base and J 1 base, leaving 7 bases between the germline ends. The DNA of the CDR3 is TGTGCCATCAGTGAGTGGGGGCAGAACACCGGGGAGCTGTTTTTT. Translated, it gives CAISEWGQNTGELFF.

This clonotype was observed a handful of times. The V and J genes are TRBV2 and TRBJ1-1; no clear D gene. Germline V gene sequence: CDR1 SNHLY, CDR2 FYNNEI. The CDR3 spans 13 residues. With 1 base removed from V and 2 bases from J, the gap between germline ends came to 5 bases. The CDR3 sequence: CASSEGINTEAFF. The CDR3 DNA reads TGTGCCAGCAGTGAAGGAATCAACACTGAAGCTTTCTTT.

This chain connects TRBV7-2 to TRBJ1-2, with a weak D call TRBD1 (5 bases). Trimming cost V 1 base and J 4 bases, with 10 bases left between them. There are 14 residues in the CDR3. The germline V gene has CDR1 SGHTA and CDR2 FQGNSA. CDR3: CASSLDGASYGYTF. The CDR3 coding sequence is TGTGCCAGCAGCTTAGATGGGGCGAGCTATGGCTACACCTTC.

Here the CDR3 DNA reads TGCGCCAGCAGTACCCTAGCGGGAGTCAATGAGCAGTTCTTC. Its translation: CASSTLAGVNEQFF. This chain joins TRBV5-1 and TRBJ2-1, with 10 nucleotides matching TRBD2. Germline trimming cut 5 bases from V and 6 bases from J; bases unmatched to any gene: 5. CDR3 length equals 14 residues. Germline values: CDR1 SGHRS, CDR2 YFSETQ.